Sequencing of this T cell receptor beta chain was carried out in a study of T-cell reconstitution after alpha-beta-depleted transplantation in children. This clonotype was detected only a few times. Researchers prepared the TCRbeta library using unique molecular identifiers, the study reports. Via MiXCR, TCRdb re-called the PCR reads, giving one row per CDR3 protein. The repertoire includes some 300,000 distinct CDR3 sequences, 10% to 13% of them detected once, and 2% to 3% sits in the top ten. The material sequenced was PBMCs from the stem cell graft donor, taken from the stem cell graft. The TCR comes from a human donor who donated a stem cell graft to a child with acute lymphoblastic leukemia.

The CDR3 region has the DNA TGTGCCAGCAGTCCTTGGGGACAGGGGGCGTACGAGCAGTACTTC. It encodes CASSPWGQGAYEQYF. The chain is built from TRBV12-3 or TRBV12-4 and TRBJ2-7; 12 positions match TRBD1. Trimming cost V 5 bases and J 4 bases; bases outside gene matches: 6. The CDR3 spans 15 residues.